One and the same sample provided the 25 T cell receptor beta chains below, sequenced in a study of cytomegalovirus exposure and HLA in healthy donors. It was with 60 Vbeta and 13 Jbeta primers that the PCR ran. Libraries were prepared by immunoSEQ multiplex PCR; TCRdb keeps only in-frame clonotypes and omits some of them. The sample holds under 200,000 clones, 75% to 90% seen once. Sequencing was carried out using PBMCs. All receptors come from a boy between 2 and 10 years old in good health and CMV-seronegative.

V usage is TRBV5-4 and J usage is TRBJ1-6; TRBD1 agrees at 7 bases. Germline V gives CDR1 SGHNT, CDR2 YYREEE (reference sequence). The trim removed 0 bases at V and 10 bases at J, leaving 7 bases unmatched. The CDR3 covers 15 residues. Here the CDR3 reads CASSLVGTVRSPLHF. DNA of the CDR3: TGTGCCAGCAGCTTGGTAGGGACAGTAAGATCACCCCTCCACTTT.

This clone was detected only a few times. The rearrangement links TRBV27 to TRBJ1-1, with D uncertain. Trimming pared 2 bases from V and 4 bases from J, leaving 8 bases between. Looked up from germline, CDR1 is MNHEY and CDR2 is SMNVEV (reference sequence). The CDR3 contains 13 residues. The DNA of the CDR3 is TGTGCCAGCAGTTTACGGGAGAGCACTGAAGCTTTCTTT. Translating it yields CASSLRESTEAFF.

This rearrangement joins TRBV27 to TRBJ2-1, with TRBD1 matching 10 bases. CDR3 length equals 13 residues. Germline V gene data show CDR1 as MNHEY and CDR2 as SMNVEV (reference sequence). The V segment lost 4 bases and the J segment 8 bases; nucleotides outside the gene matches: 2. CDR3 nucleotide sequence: TGTGCCAGCAGTTGGGACAGGGGCTATGAGCAGTTCTTC. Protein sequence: CASSWDRGYEQFF.

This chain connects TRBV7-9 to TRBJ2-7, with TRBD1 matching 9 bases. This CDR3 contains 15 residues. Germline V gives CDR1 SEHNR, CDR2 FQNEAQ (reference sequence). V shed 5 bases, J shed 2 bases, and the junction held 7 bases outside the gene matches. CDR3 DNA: TGTGCCAGCAGCCACCGGGACAGGGACGCCTACGAGCAGTACTTC. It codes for CASSHRDRDAYEQYF.

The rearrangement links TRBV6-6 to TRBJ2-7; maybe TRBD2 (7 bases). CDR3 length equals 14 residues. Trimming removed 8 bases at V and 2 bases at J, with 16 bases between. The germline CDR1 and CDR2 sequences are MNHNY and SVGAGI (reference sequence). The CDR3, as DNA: TGTGCCAGCTGGGCCGGGGGGCGGGCCTACGAGCAGTACTTC. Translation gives CASWAGGRAYEQYF.

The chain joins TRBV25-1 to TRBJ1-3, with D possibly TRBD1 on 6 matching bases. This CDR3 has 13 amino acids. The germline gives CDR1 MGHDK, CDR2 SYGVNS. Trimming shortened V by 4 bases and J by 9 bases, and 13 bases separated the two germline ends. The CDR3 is CASSVQGPGTIYF. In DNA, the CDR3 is TGTGCCAGCAGTGTACAGGGACCGGGCACCATATATTTT.

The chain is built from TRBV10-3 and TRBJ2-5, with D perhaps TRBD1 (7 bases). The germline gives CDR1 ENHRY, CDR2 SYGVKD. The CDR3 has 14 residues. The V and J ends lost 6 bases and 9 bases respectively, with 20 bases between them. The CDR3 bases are TGTGCCATCAGACCCCGGGACAGCCCGGGGGCCCAGTACTTC. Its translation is CAIRPRDSPGAQYF.

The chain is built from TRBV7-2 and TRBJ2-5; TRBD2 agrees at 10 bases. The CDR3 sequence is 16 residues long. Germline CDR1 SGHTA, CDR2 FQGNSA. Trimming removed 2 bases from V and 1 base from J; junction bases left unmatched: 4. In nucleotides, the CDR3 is TGTGCCAGCAGCTTATTAGCGGGGGGCCCCCAAGAGACCCAGTACTTC. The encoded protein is CASSLLAGGPQETQYF. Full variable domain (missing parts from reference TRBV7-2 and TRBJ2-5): GAGVSQSPSNKVTEKGKDVELRCDPISGHTALYWYRQSLGQGLEFLIYFQGNSAPDKSGLPSDRFSAERTGGSVSTLTIQRTQQEDSAVYLCASSLLAGGPQETQYFGPGTRLLVL.

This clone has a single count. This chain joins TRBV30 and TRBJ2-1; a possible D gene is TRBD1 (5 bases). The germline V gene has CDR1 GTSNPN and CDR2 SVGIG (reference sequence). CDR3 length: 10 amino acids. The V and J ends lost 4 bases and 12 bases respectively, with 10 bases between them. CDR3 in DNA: TGTGCCTGGAAACAGGCCGGGCAGTTCTTC. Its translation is CAWKQAGQFF.

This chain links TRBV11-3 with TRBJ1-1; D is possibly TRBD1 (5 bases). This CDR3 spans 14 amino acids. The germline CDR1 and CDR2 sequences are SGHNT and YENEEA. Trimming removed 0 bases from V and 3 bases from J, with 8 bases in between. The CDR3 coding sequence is TGTGCCAGCAGCTTAGATTCGGGGGACACTGAAGCTTTCTTT. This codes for CASSLDSGDTEAFF.

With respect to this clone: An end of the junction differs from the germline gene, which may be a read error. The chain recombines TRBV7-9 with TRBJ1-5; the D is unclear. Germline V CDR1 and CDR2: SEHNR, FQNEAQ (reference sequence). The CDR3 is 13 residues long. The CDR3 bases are TGTTCCAGCAGCCCACAGTCGAATCAGCCCCAGCATTTT. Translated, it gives CSSSPQSNQPQHF.

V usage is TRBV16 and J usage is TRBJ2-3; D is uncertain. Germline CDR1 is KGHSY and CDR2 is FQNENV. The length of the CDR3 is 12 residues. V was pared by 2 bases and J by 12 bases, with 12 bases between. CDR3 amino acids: CASSQRSQVQYF. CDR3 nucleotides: TGTGCCAGCAGCCAACGAAGCCAGGTTCAGTATTTT.

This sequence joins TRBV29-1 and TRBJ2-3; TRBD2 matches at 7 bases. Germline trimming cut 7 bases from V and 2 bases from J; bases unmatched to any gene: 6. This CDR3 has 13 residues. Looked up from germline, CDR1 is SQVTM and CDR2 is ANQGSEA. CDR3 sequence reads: CSGSGIFTDTQYF. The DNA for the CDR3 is TGCAGCGGAAGCGGGATATTCACAGATACGCAGTATTTT.

CDR3 coding DNA: TGTGCCAGCTCACCAGATAGCGGGAGGGAGGAGACCCAGTACTTC. It yields the protein CASSPDSGREETQYF. This chain joins TRBV18 and TRBJ2-5, with 11 bases identical to TRBD2. CDR3 length equals 15 residues. V gave up 2 bases and J gave up 5 bases; unmatched junction bases: 4. Germline V gene lookup returns CDR1 KGHSH and CDR2 LQKENI.

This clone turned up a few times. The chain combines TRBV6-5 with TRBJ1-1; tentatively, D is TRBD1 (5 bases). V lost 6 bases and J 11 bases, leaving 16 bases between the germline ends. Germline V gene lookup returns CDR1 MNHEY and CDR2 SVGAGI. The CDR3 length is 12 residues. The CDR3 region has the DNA TGTGCCAGCAGCTTCGGGTCAGGGTTCGCTTTCTTT. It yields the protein CASSFGSGFAFF.

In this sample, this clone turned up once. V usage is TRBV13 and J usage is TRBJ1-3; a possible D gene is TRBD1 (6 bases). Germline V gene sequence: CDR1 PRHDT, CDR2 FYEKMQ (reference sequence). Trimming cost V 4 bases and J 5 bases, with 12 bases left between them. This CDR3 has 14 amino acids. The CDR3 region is CASSWRTERNTIYF. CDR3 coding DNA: TGTGCCAGCAGCTGGAGGACAGAAAGAAACACCATATATTTT. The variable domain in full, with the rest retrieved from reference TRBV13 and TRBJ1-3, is AAGVIQSPRHLIKEKRETATLKCYPIPRHDTVYWYQQGPGQDPQFLISFYEKMQSDKGSIPDRFSAQQFSDYHSELNMSSLELGDSALYFCASSWRTERNTIYFGEGSWLTVV.

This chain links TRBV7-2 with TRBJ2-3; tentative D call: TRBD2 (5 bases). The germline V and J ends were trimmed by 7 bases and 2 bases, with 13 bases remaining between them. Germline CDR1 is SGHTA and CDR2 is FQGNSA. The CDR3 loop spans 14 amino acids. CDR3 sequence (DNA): TGTGCCAGCACCCGAAAGGGAGACACAGATACGCAGTATTTT. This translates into CASTRKGDTDTQYF.

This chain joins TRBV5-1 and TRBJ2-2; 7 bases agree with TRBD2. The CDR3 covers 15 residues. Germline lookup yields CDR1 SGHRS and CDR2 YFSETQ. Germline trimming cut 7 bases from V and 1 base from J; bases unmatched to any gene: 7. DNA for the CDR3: TGCGCCAGCTCCAAGCGGGACCTGAACACCGGGGAGCTGTTTTTT. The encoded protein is CASSKRDLNTGELFF.

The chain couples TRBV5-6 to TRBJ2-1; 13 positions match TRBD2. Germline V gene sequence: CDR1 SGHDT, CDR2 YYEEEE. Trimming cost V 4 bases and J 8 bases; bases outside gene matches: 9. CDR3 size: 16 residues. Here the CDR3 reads CASSTDRLAGGYEQFF. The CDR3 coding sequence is TGTGCCAGCAGCACCGACCGACTAGCGGGAGGCTATGAGCAGTTCTTC. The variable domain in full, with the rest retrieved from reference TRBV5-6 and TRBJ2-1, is DAGVTQSPTHLIKTRGQQVTLRCSPKSGHDTVSWYQQALGQGPQFIFQYYEEEERQRGNFPDRFSGHQFPNYSSELNVNALLLGDSALYLCASSTDRLAGGYEQFFGPGTRLTVL.

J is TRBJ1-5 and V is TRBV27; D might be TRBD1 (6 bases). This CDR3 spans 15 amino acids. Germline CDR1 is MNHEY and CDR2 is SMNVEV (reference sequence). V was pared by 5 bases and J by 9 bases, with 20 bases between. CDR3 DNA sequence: TGTGCCAGCAGTCCCCGGGACACGCCTCTCCGGCCCCAGCATTTT. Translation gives CASSPRDTPLRPQHF.

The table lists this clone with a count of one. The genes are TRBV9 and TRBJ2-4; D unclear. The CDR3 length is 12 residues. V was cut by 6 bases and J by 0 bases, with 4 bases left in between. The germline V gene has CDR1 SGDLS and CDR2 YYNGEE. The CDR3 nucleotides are TGTGCCAGCAATCTAGCCAAAAACATTCAGTACTTC. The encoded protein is CASNLAKNIQYF.

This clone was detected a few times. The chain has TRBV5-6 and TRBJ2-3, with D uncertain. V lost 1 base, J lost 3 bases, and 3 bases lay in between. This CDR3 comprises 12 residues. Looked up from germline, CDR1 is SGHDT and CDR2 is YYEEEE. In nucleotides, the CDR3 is TGTGCCAGCAGCTTGATAACAGATACGCAGTATTTT. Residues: CASSLITDTQYF.

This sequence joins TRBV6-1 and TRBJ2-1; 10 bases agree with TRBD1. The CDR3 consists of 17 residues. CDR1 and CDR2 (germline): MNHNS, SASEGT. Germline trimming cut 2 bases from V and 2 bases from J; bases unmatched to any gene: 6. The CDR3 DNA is TGTGCCAGCAGTGAACTGGGCGGACAGGGGGCCTACAATGAGCAGTTCTTC. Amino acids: CASSELGGQGAYNEQFF.

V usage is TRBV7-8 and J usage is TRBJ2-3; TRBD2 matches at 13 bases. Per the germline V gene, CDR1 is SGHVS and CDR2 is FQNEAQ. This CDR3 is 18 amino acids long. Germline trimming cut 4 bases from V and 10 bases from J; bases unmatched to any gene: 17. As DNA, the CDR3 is TGTGCCAGCAGCTCAGGCTTGTTAGGACTAGCGGGAGTCCCCCCGCAGTATTTT. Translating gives CASSSGLLGLAGVPPQYF.

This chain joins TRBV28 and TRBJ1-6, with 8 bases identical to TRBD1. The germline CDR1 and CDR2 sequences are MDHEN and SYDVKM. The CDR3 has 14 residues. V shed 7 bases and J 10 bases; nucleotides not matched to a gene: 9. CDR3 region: CASTGQGGLSPLHF. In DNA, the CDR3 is TGTGCCAGCACCGGACAGGGAGGATTGTCACCCCTCCACTTT. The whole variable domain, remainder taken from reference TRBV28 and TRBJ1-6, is DVKVTQSSRYLVKRTGEKVFLECVQDMDHENMFWYRQDPGLGLRLIYFSYDVKMKEKGDIPEGYSVSREKKERFSLILESASTNQTSMYLCASTGQGGLSPLHFGNGTRLTVT.